These 12 T cell receptor beta chains originate from one sample sequenced in a study of B cell selection in AIRE deficiency. Assay: immunoSEQ multiplex PCR; the TCRdb copy retains only in-frame clones and omits some. The repertoire holds about 22,000 clones, with about 94% as singletons. The regulatory T cell sort gate was CD4+CD25hiCD127low/negative. Sequenced input: Tregs sorted from PBMCs. Source of these receptors: a human donor with AIRE deficiency.

This clone was seen only once. The V call is TRBV25-1, the J call TRBJ2-3; 10 bases are a match to TRBD1. Germline V gives CDR1 MGHDK, CDR2 SYGVNS. This CDR3 region has 15 residues. With V trimmed by 6 bases and J by 2 bases, 5 bases remained unmatched. CDR3 bases: TGTGCCAGCAGAAGAGACAGGGGGCTCACAGATACGCAGTATTTT. Translating it yields CASRRDRGLTDTQYF.

V and J are TRBV7-2 and TRBJ2-1; no reliable D call. This CDR3 is 12 amino acids long. Trimming stripped 5 bases from V and 7 bases from J, with 9 bases between. Germline CDR1 SGHTA, CDR2 FQGNSA. The CDR3 nucleotides are TGTGCCAGCAGCAATGTCTTAAATGAGCAGTTCTTC. Protein product: CASSNVLNEQFF. Based on the CDR3 plus reference TRBV7-2 and TRBJ2-1, the full variable domain is GAGVSQSPSNKVTEKGKDVELRCDPISGHTALYWYRQSLGQGLEFLIYFQGNSAPDKSGLPSDRFSAERTGGSVSTLTIQRTQQEDSAVYLCASSNVLNEQFFGPGTRLTVL.

The rearrangement links TRBV5-1 to TRBJ2-2; TRBD1 matches at 7 bases. In germline, CDR1 is SGHRS, CDR2 YFSETQ. This CDR3 is 15 amino acids long. Unmatched junction bases numbered 2, after V lost 0 bases and J lost 3 bases. Here the CDR3 DNA reads TGCGCCAGCAGCTTGGGACAGGGTTACACCGGGGAGCTGTTTTTT. Its protein product is CASSLGQGYTGELFF.

V usage is TRBV5-6 and J usage is TRBJ1-2, with TRBD1 matching 8 bases. The CDR3 is 17 amino acids. Germline-derived CDR1 and CDR2 are SGHDT and YYEEEE. Losses at the gene ends were 6 bases for V and 2 bases for J; bases not matched to a gene: 15. The CDR3 nucleotides read TGTGCCAGCAACCTTGGGACAGGATACGGTTACAACTATGGCTACACCTTC. The encoded protein is CASNLGTGYGYNYGYTF.

The V and J genes are TRBV29-1 and TRBJ2-5; the match to TRBD2 covers 10 bases. V shed 3 bases, J shed 5 bases, and the junction held 9 bases outside the gene matches. The germline V gene has CDR1 SQVTM and CDR2 ANQGSEA. The CDR3 is 15 amino acids. The CDR3 nucleotides read TGCAGCGTTGAGAGGCTAGCGGGAGCGCCGGAGACCCAGTACTTC. Translated: CSVERLAGAPETQYF.

The chain carries TRBV28 and TRBJ2-3; D may be TRBD1 (6 bases). CDR1 is MDHEN, CDR2 SYDVKM, per germline. The CDR3 spans 13 residues. V lost 7 bases to trimming and J lost 9 bases, with 17 bases between them. The CDR3 DNA reads TGTGCCAGCACCCCCATCCAGGGGAGAACGCAGTATTTT. Protein sequence: CASTPIQGRTQYF.

This chain links TRBV7-9 with TRBJ2-1; weak D call: TRBD2 (5 bases). The germline V and J ends were trimmed by 5 bases and 5 bases, with 16 bases remaining between them. Germline values: CDR1 SEHNR, CDR2 FQNEAQ (reference sequence). The CDR3 length is 15 residues. CDR3 loop: CASSRITRINNEQFF. The CDR3 nucleotides are TGTGCCAGCAGCCGTATTACTAGGATTAACAATGAGCAGTTCTTC. The full variable domain, its missing parts supplied by reference TRBV7-9 and TRBJ2-1, is DTGVSQNPRHKITKRGQNVTFRCDPISEHNRLYWYRQTLGQGPEFLTYFQNEAQLEKSRLLSDRFSAERPKGSFSTLEIQRTEQGDSAMYLCASSRITRINNEQFFGPGTRLTVL.

J is TRBJ1-1 and V is TRBV7-3, with D unresolved. CDR1 SGHTA and CDR2 FQGTGA come from the germline V gene. The V end was cut by 2 bases, the J end by 0 bases, with 7 bases between. The CDR3 loop spans 14 amino acids. The CDR3 region is CASSLGGVNTEAFF. The CDR3 coding sequence is TGTGCCAGCAGCTTAGGTGGAGTGAACACTGAAGCTTTCTTT.

This rearrangement joins TRBV2 to TRBJ1-2; unclear D gene. The germline V and J ends were trimmed by 6 bases and 2 bases, with 7 bases remaining between them. The CDR3 has 12 residues. Looked up from germline, CDR1 is SNHLY and CDR2 is FYNNEI. The CDR3 DNA sequence: TGTGCCAGCAGCGGATCCAACTATGGCTACACCTTC. Translating gives CASSGSNYGYTF. Based on the CDR3 plus reference TRBV2 and TRBJ1-2, the full variable domain is EPEVTQTPSHQVTQMGQEVILRCVPISNHLYFYWYRQILGQKVEFLVSFYNNEISEKSEIFDDQFSVERPDGSNFTLKIRSTKLEDSAMYFCASSGSNYGYTFGSGTRLTVV.

Here the CDR3 DNA reads TGTGCCACCGAGGACTCGAACACTGAAGCTTTCTTT. It is translated as CATEDSNTEAFF. The V and J genes are TRBV28 and TRBJ1-1; D uncertain. CDR3 length equals 12 residues. The germline CDR1 and CDR2 sequences are MDHEN and SYDVKM. Trimming left V 10 bases short and J 1 base short, with 10 bases between.

The genes are TRBV7-3 and TRBJ1-3; maybe TRBD1 (5 bases). The CDR3 totals 13 residues. Trimming removed 5 bases at V and 4 bases at J, with 9 bases between. The germline V gene has CDR1 SGHTA and CDR2 FQGTGA. This CDR3 reads CASSMTAGNTIYF. In nucleotides, the CDR3 is TGTGCCAGCAGCATGACAGCCGGAAACACCATATATTTT.

The J gene is TRBJ2-7, the V gene TRBV30, with 9 positions matching TRBD2. The trim removed 3 bases at V and 7 bases at J, leaving 25 bases unmatched. CDR3 size: 19 residues. In germline, CDR1 is GTSNPN, CDR2 SVGIG (reference sequence). CDR3 sequence (DNA): TGTGCCTGGAGCCCCTTCGAGGTAGCGGGAGTAGTGGGCCCCGGGGAGCAGTACTTC. It translates to CAWSPFEVAGVVGPGEQYF.